This T cell receptor beta chain was identified during a study of cytomegalovirus exposure and HLA in healthy donors. The study's findings and limits: The study carried out a later analysis of TCR beta sequences. It associated 15,000 to 20,000 of them with specific HLA alleles at a false discovery rate of 0.05.

A word on this clone: Its specificity is unknown.

The PCR made use of 60 Vbeta and 13 Jbeta primers. Sequenced by immunoSEQ multiplex PCR; TCRdb stores in-frame clones only, minus some. The profile covers more than 140,000 clones, with roughly 73% appearing a single time and 3.3% taken by the ten largest. In germline, CDR1 is SGHNT, CDR2 YYREEE (reference sequence). The CDR3 loop spans 15 amino acids. V gave up 4 bases and J gave up 0 bases; unmatched junction bases: 3. The sequence was obtained from a man aged 35 to 55 in good health and CMV-seronegative. The V gene is TRBV5-4, the J gene TRBJ2-1; 8 bases fit TRBD2. The sequenced material came from PBMCs. The CDR3 DNA sequence: TGTGCCAGCAGCCAGCGGGGGCACTCCTACAATGAGCAGTTCTTC. Its translation is CASSQRGHSYNEQFF.